Sequencing of this TCR beta chain was carried out in a study of T cells after posttransplantation cyclophosphamide. Losses at the gene ends were 1 base for V and 7 bases for J; bases not matched to a gene: 6. This CDR3 region has 15 residues. Per the germline V gene, CDR1 is SGHRS and CDR2 is YFSETQ. Findings and limits, study-wide: Skin or GI-infiltrating T cells shared few TRB sequences with blood.

Notes on this clone: What it recognizes is unknown.

Sequenced by immunoSEQ multiplex PCR; TCRdb stores in-frame clones only, minus some. The sample holds around 47,000 clones; approximately 94% are singletons and the top ten take about 3%. The related graft donor's blood sample was taken on the day of bone marrow donation. V is TRBV5-1 and J is TRBJ2-5; 11 bases line up with TRBD2. Sequencing was performed on PBMCs. This TCR came from a woman aged 25 to 39 in good health and a related stem cell transplant donor. The DNA of the CDR3 is TGCGCCAGCAGCTTGACTAGCGGGGGCCTAACGACCCAGTACTTC. Encoded protein: CASSLTSGGLTTQYF.